This TCR beta chain was obtained from a study of shared clonotypes between healthy human individuals. Study observations and caveats: Investigators collected only blood, and repertoires in tissues likely differ.

Around 30,000 T cell genomes, or about 200 ng DNA, went into the sorted-subset replicate PCRs. Produced via immunoSEQ multiplex PCR; TCRdb's table is partial and in-frame only. The sample yields roughly 640,000 clones, around 97% seen once. Notes on this clone: Antigen: not known.

Recent acute infections and vaccinations were absent in the healthy HIV-negative adult donors. The CDR3 runs 14 residues. Looked up from germline, CDR1 is MGHDK and CDR2 is SYGVNS. The V gene lost 10 bases and the J gene lost 1 base, with 14 bases spanning the gap. Sequences were obtained from naive CD4+ T cells sorted from blood. Described subset: CD45RA+ positively selected. This chain joins TRBV25-1 and TRBJ1-3, with D possibly being TRBD1 (5 bases). This receptor was taken from a young woman in good health. CDR3 nucleotide sequence: TGTGCCACCTCGGGACCTTCATCTGGAAACACCATATATTTT. Translation gives CATSGPSSGNTIYF.